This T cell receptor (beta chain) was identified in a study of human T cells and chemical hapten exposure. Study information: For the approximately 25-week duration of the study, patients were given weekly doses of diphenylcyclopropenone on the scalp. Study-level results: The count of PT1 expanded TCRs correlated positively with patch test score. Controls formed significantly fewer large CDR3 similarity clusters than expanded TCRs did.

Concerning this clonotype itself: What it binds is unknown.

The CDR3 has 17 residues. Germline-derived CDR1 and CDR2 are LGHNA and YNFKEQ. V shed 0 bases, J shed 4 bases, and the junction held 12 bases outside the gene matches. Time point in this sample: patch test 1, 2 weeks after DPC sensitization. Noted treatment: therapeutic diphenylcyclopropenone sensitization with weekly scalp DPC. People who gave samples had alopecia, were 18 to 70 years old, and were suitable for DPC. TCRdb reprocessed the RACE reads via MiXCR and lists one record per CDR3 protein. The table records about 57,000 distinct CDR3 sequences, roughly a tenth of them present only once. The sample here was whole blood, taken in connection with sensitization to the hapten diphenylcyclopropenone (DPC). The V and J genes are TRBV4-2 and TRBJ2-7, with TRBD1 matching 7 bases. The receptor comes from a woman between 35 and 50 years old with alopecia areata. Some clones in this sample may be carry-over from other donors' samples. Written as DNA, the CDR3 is TGTGCCAGCAGCCAAGAAGGGACAGCCCTAAGTGGTTACGAGCAGTACTTC. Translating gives CASSQEGTALSGYEQYF.